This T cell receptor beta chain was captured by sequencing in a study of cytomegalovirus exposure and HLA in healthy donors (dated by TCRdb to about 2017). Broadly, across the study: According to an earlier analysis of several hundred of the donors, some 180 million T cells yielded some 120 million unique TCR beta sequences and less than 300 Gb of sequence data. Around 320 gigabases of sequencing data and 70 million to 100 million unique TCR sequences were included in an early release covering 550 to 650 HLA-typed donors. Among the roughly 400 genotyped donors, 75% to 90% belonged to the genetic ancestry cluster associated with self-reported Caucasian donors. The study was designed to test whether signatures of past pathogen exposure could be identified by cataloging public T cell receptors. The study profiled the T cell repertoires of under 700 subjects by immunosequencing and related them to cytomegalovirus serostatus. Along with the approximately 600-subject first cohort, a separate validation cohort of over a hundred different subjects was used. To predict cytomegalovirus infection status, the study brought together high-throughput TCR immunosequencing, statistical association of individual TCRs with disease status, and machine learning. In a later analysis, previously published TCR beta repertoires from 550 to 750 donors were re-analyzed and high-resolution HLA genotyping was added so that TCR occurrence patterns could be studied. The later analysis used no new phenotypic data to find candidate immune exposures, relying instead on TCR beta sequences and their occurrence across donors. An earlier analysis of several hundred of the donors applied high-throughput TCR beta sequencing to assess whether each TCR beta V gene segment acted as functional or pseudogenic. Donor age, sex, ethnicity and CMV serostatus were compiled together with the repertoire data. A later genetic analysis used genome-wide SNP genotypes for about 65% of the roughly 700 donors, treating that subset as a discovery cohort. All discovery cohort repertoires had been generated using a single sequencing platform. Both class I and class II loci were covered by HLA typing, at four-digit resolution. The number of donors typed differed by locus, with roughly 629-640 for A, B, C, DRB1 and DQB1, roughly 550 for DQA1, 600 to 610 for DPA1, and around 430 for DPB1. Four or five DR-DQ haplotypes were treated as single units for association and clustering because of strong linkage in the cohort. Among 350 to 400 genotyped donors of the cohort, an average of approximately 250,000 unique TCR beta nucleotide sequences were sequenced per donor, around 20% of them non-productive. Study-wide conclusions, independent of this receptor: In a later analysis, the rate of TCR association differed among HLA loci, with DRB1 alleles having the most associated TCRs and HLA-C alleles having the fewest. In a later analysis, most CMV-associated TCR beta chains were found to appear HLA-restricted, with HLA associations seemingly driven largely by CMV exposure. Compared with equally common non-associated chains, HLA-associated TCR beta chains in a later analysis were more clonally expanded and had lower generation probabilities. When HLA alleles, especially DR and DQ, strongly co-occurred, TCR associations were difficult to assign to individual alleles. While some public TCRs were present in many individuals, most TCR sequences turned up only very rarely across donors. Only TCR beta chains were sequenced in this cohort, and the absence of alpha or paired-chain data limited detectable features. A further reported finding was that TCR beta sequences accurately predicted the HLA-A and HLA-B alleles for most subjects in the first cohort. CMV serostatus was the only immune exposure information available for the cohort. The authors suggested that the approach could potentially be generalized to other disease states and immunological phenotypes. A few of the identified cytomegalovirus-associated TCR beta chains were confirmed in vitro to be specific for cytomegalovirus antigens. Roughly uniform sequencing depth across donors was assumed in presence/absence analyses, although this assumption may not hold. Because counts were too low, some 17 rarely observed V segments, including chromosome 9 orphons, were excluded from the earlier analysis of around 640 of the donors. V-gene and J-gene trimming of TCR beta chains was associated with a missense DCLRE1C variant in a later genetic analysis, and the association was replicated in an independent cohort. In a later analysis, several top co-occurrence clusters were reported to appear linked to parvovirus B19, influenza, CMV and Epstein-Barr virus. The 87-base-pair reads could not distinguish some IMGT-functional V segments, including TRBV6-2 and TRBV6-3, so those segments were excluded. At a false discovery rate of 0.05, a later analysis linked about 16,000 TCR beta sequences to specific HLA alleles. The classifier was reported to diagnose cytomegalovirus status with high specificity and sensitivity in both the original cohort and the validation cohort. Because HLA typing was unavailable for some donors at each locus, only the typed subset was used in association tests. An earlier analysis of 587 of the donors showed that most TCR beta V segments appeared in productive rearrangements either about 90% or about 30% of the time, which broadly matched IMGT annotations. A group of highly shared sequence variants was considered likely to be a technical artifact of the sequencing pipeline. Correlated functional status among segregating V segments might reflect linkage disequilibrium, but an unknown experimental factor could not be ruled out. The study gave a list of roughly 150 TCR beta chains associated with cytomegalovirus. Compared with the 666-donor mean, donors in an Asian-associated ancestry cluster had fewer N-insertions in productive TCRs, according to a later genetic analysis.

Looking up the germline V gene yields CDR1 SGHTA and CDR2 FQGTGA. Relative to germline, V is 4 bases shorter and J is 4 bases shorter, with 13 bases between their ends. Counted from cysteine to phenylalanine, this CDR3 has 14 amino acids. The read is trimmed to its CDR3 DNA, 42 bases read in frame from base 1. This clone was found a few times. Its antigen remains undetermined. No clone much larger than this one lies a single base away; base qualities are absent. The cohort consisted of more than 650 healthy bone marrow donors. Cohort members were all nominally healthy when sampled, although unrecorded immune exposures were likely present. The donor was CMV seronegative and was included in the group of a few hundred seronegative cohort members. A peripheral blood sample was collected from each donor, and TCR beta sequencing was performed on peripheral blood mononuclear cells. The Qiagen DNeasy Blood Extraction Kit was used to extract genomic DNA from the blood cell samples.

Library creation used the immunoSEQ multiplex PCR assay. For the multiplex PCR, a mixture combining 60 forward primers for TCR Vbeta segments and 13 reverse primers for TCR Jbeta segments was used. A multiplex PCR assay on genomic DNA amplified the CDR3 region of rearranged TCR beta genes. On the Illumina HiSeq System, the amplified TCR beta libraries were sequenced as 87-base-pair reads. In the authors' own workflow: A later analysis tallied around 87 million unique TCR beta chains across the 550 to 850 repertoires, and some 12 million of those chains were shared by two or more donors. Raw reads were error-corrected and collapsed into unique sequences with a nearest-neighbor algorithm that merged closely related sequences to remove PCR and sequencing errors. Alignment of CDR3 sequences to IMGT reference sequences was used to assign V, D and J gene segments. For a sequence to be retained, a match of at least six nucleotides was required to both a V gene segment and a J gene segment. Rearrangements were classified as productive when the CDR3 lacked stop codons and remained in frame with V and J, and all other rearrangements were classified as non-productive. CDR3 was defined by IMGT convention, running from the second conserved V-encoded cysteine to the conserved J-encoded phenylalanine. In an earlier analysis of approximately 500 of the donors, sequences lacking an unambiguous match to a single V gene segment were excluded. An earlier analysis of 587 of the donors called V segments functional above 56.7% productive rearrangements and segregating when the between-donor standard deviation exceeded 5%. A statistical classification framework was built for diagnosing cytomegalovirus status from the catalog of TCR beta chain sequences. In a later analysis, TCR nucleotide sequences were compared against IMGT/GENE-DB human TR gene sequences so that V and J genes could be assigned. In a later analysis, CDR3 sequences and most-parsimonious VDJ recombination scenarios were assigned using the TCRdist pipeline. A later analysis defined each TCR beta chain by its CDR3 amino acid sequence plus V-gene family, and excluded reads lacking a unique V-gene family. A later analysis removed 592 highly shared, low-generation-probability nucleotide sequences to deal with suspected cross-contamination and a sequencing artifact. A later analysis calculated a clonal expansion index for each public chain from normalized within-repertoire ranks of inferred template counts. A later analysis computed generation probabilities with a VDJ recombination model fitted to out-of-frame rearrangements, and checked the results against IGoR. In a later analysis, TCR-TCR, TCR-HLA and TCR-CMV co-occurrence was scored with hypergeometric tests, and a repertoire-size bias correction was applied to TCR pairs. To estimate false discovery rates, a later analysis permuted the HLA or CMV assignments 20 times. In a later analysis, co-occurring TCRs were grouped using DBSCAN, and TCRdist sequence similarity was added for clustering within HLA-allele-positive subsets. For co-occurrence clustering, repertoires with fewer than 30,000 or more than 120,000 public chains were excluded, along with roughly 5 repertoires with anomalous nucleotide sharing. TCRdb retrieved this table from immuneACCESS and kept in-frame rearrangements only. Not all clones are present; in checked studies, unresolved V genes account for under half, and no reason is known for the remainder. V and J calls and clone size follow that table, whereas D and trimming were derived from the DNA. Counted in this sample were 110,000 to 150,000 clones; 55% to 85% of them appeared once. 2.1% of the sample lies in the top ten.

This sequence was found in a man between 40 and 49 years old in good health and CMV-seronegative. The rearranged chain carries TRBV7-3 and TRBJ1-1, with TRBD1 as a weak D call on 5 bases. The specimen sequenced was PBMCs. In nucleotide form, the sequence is TGTGCCAGCAGCTCCTCCGGGCAGGGCACTGAAGCTTTCTTT. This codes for CASSSSGQGTEAFF.